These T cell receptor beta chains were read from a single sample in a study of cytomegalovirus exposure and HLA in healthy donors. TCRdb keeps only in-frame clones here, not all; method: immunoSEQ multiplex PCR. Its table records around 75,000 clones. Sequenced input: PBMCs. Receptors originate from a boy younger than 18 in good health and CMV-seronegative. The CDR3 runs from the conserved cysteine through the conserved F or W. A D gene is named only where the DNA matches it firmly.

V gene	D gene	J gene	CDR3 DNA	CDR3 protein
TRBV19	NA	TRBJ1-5	TGTGCCAGTAGGGGACATCTGGGTGGAGATCAGCCCCAGCATTTT	CASRGHLGGDQPQHF
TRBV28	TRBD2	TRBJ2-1	TGTGCCAGCAGTGGGTGGCGGGGGTCCTACAATGAGCAGTTCTTC	CASSGWRGSYNEQFF
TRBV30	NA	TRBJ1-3	TGTGCCTGGAGCATCCAAGCCGGAAACACCATATATTTT	CAWSIQAGNTIYF
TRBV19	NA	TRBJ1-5	TGTGCCAGTAGTAAGCAGGCAAGCAATCAGCCCCAGCATTTT	CASSKQASNQPQHF
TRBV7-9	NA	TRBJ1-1	TGTGCCATGGCGGGGAACACTGAAGCTTTCTTT	CAMAGNTEAFF
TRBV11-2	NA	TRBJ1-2	TGTGCCAGCAGCTTATCCGCGACAGATTTATTCTATGGCTACACCTTC	CASSLSATDLFYGYTF
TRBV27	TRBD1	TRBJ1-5	TGTGCCAGCAGTGTACGAGCCGGACAGGGGTTTACTCAGCCCCAGCATTTT	CASSVRAGQGFTQPQHF
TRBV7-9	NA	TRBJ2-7	TGTGCCAGCAGCTACAGGACACCTGAGCAGTACTTC	CASSYRTPEQYF
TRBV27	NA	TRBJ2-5	TGTGCCAGCAGTTCCCTAAGGCGGGAGACCCAGTACTTC	CASSSLRRETQYF
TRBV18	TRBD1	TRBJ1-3	TGTGCCAGCTCAACTGGGACAGGGTTGTCTGGAAACACCATATATTTT	CASSTGTGLSGNTIYF
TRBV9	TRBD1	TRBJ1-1	TGTGCCAGCAGCACGTTGACAGGGTTAAGCACTGAAGCTTTCTTT	CASSTLTGLSTEAFF
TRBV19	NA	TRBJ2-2	TGTGCCAGTAGTATAATCCGGGGTCACGGGGAGCTGTTTTTT	CASSIIRGHGELFF
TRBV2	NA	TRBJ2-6	TGTGCCAGCAGTGAAGCGCGGAAGTTGTCTGGGGCCAACGTCCTGACTTTC	CASSEARKLSGANVLTF
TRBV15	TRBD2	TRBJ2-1	TGTGCCACCAGCAGGACTAGCGGGGGGCATGAGCAGTTCTTC	CATSRTSGGHEQFF
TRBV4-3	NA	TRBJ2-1	TGCGCCAGCAGCCCGTTGCCCCTCGGCAATGAGCAGTTCTTC	CASSPLPLGNEQFF
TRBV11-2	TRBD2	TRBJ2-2	TGTGCCAGCAGCGAGACTAGCGGGAGACACACCGGGGAGCTGTTTTTT	CASSETSGRHTGELFF
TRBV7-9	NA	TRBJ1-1	TGTGCCAGCAGCTTAGGGGCAGGGGTTGCGGACACTGAAGCTTTCTTT	CASSLGAGVADTEAFF
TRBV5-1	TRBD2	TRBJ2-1	TGCGCCAGCAGCTCGGTAATCGCGGGAGGGAGGAAGAATGAGCAGTTCTTC	CASSSVIAGGRKNEQFF
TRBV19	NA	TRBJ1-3	TGTGCCAGTAGTGTCGACAGTTCAACGATCCTCTCTGGAAACACCATATATTTT	CASSVDSSTILSGNTIYF
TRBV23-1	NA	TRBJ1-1	TGCGCCAGCAGTCAGGGGCGATCAATGAACACTGAAGCTTTCTTT	CASSQGRSMNTEAFF
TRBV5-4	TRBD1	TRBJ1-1	TGTGCCAGCAGCCATCCCGGACAGGGAGGGACTGAAGCTTTCTTT	CASSHPGQGGTEAFF
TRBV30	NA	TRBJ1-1	TGTGCCTGGAGCCAAAACATGAACACTGAAGCTTTCTTT	CAWSQNMNTEAFF
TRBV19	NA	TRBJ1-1	TGTGCCAGTAACTGGGGGCCGAGGACTGAAGCTTTCTTT	CASNWGPRTEAFF
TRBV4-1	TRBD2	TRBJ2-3	TGCGCCAGCAGCCATGGCGGGGGGCCCTCTAGCACAGATACGCAGTATTTT	CASSHGGGPSSTDTQYF
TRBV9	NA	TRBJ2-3	TGTGCCAGCAGCGCATACATAGGAGACACAGATACGCAGTATTTT	CASSAYIGDTDTQYF
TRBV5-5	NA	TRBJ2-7	TGTGCCAGCAGTTCTGACCTACGAGGGCTGGGAGAGCAGTACTTC	CASSSDLRGLGEQYF
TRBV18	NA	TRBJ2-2	TGTGCCAGCTCACCATCGGCCAAATCGGGTACCGGGGAGCTGTTTTTT	CASSPSAKSGTGELFF
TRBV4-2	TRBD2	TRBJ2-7	TGTGCCAGCAGCCAAGACGGAGCGGGGGGGCCCGGCGAGCAGTACTTC	CASSQDGAGGPGEQYF
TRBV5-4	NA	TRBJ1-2	TGTGCCAGCAGCTACAGGGTTGACTATGGCTACACCTTC	CASSYRVDYGYTF
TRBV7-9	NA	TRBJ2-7	TGTGCCAGCAGCTGGCGTGGAGCGGACCCATACGAGCAGTACTTC	CASSWRGADPYEQYF
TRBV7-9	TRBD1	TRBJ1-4	TGTGCCAGCAGCTACGAATCTCGGACAGGGATTAATGAAAAACTGTTTTTT	CASSYESRTGINEKLFF
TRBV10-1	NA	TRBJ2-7	TGCGCCAGCAGCTCCGGGCCAGACTACTCCTACGAGCAGTACTTC	CASSSGPDYSYEQYF
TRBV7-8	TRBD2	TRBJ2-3	TGTGCCAGCAGCTTAGTGGCTAGCGGAGCCACAGATAAGCAGTATTTT	CASSLVASGATDKQYF
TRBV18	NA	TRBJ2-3	TGTGCCAGCTCACTAAACAGGAAGGATACGCAGTATTTT	CASSLNRKDTQYF
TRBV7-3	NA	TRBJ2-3	TGTGCCAGCAGCCCCTACTATGAGGGGGGCACAGATACGCAGTATTTT	CASSPYYEGGTDTQYF
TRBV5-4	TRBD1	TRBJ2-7	TGTGCCAGCAGCTTGGCGGGGGACAGGGGCGAGCAGTACTTC	CASSLAGDRGEQYF
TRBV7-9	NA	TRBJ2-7	TGTGCCAGCAGCGAGTGGACAGCTATAGGGGAGCAGTACTTC	CASSEWTAIGEQYF
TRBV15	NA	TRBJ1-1	TGTGCCACCAGCAGAGATCTTGGAGGCAGCTCGATTTACACTGAAGCTTTCTTT	CATSRDLGGSSIYTEAFF
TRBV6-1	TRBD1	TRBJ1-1	TGTGCCAGCAGTGGGGGACAGGCGGTTACTGAAGCTTTCTTT	CASSGGQAVTEAFF
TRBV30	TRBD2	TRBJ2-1	TGTGCCTGGAGTTTACCGGGGACTAGCAATGAGCAGTTCTTC	CAWSLPGTSNEQFF
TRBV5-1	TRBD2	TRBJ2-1	TGCGCCAGCAGCACCACCCTAGCGGGGCGGTACAATGAGCAGTTCTTC	CASSTTLAGRYNEQFF
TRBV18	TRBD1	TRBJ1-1	TGTGCCAGCGCACCGACTCCGGGACAGCTGAACACTGAAGCTTTCTTT	CASAPTPGQLNTEAFF
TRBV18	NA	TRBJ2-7	TGTGCCAGCTCTCGGGACATCGCCTACGAGCAGTACTTC	CASSRDIAYEQYF
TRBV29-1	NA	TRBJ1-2	TGCAGCGTCGCCTACGTCCGGGGTCCCTATGGCTACACCTTC	CSVAYVRGPYGYTF
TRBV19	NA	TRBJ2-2	TGTGCCAGTAGTGGGCAGACGAACACCGGGGAGCTGTTTTTT	CASSGQTNTGELFF
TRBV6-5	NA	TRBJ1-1	TGTGCCAGCAGTTACGGTGCGGGCACTGAAGCTTTCTTT	CASSYGAGTEAFF
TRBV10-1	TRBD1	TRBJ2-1	TGCGCCAGCAGTGACCCCGGGACAGGGAATAACAATGAGCAGTTCTTC	CASSDPGTGNNNEQFF